This passage covers 18 T cell receptor beta chains from one sample sequenced in a study of shared clonotypes between healthy human individuals. Measured with immunoSEQ multiplex PCR; TCRdb has only the in-frame clones, and not every one. The sample lists more than 400,000 clones, 70% to 80% occurring once. Sequencing was carried out using PBMCs. The receptors shown here come from a woman in her 40s in good health. Some clones in this sample may be carry-over from other donors' samples.

This chain uses TRBV6-4 with TRBJ2-1, with 7 bases aligning to TRBD2. The CDR3 spans 13 residues. Per the germline V gene, CDR1 is MRHNA and CDR2 is SNTAGT. The trim removed 5 bases at V and 7 bases at J, leaving 5 bases unmatched. The CDR3 nucleotides are TGTGCCAGCAGTCGGGAGGTGGGAAATGAGCAGTTCTTC. Protein product: CASSREVGNEQFF.

Concerning this clone: At one end the junction does not follow the germline gene, possibly because of a read error. The gene calls are TRBV30 and TRBJ2-3; tentatively, D is TRBD2 (5 bases). Germline V gives CDR1 GTSNPN, CDR2 SVGIG (reference sequence). The length of the CDR3 is 14 residues. CDR3 in amino acids: CAWSVTAGTDTRYF. The CDR3 DNA sequence: TGTGCCTGGAGTGTAACCGCGGGCACAGATACGCGGTATTTT.

The chain's CDR3 is CAWTTKNFNGYTF. CDR3 coding DNA: TGTGCCTGGACGACAAAAAATTTTAATGGCTACACCTTC. V and J are TRBV30 and TRBJ1-2; D ambiguous. Per the germline V gene, CDR1 is GTSNPN and CDR2 is SVGIG (reference sequence). The V end lost 4 bases, the J end lost 6 bases, and 15 bases lay between the germline ends. The CDR3 runs to 13 residues.

The chain couples TRBV14 to TRBJ2-3; TRBD1 or TRBD2 may be the D gene (5 bases each). The length of the CDR3 is 13 residues. V lost 0 bases and J lost 4, with 5 bases in between. The germline V gene has CDR1 SGHDN and CDR2 FVKESK. CDR3: CASSQEGADTQYF. DNA of the CDR3: TGTGCCAGCAGCCAAGAGGGGGCAGATACGCAGTATTTT.

This chain joins TRBV5-6 and TRBJ2-3; D perhaps matches TRBD1 (5 bases). Germline V lookup: CDR1 SGHDT, CDR2 YYEEEE. Between the trimmed V and J ends, which lost 1 base and 0 bases, there was a span of 12 bases. This CDR3 has 16 residues. The CDR3 sequence: CASSLQGDTSTDTQYF. The CDR3 DNA is TGTGCCAGCAGCTTGCAGGGCGACACCAGCACAGATACGCAGTATTTT. The full variable domain, in which reference TRBV5-6 and TRBJ2-3 provide the parts outside the CDR3, is DAGVTQSPTHLIKTRGQQVTLRCSPKSGHDTVSWYQQALGQGPQFIFQYYEEEERQRGNFPDRFSGHQFPNYSSELNVNALLLGDSALYLCASSLQGDTSTDTQYFGPGTRLTVL.

V and J are TRBV30 and TRBJ2-3, with D perhaps matching TRBD2 (6 bases). Looked up from germline, CDR1 is GTSNPN and CDR2 is SVGIG (reference sequence). CDR3 length equals 14 residues. Trimming left V 2 bases short and J 1 base short, with 10 bases between. CDR3 residues: CAWSPWGGTDTQYF. The DNA of the CDR3 is TGTGCCTGGAGTCCGTGGGGGGGCACAGATACGCAGTATTTT.

The V call is TRBV7-9, the J call TRBJ1-2; no definite D call. The V gene's germline CDR1 is SEHNR and CDR2 FQNEAQ (reference sequence). Trimming removed 2 bases from V and 7 bases from J, with 14 bases in between. The CDR3 is 14 residues long. CDR3: CASSLTGGWFGYTF. The CDR3, as DNA: TGTGCCAGCAGCTTAACCGGAGGCTGGTTTGGCTACACCTTC.

V is TRBV9 and J is TRBJ2-1; no definite D call. CDR1 is SGDLS and CDR2 is YYNGEE in the germline V gene. Trimming cost V 0 bases and J 7 bases, with 11 bases left between them. The CDR3 totals 14 residues. In DNA, the CDR3 is TGTGCCAGCAGCGTAGGGAGTAATTATAATGAGCAGTTCTTC. Its protein is CASSVGSNYNEQFF.

This rearrangement joins TRBV29-1 to TRBJ2-3; D unclear. This CDR3 is 14 amino acids long. V dropped 3 bases and J dropped 2 bases, with 12 bases sitting between them. The germline V gene has CDR1 SQVTM and CDR2 ANQGSEA. CDR3 sequence (DNA): TGCAGCGTTGAGCGGTCTACCTCCACAGATACGCAGTATTTT. It encodes CSVERSTSTDTQYF.

For the CDR3, the DNA is TGTGCCACCAGCGTTGAGGGTACGCAGTATTTT. Protein product: CATSVEGTQYF. The chain has TRBV15 and TRBJ2-3; TRBD2 might be the D (5 bases). This CDR3 region has 11 residues. Germline-derived CDR1 and CDR2 are LNHNV and YYDKDF (reference sequence). V lost 5 bases, J lost 8 bases, and 8 bases lay in between.

This chain uses TRBV27 with TRBJ2-7; D tentatively reads TRBD1 or TRBD2 (6 bases each). This CDR3 is 15 amino acids long. In germline, CDR1 is MNHEY, CDR2 SMNVEV (reference sequence). V gave up 4 bases and J gave up 0 bases, with 13 bases separating them. CDR3: CASSSGGLISYEQYF. CDR3 bases: TGTGCCAGCAGTTCTGGGGGGCTTATCTCCTACGAGCAGTACTTC.

The chain combines TRBV5-6 with TRBJ2-7, with 12 positions matching TRBD2. The ends lost 4 bases at V and 4 bases at J; junction bases unmatched: 9. Per germline, CDR1 SGHDT and CDR2 YYEEEE. The CDR3 runs to 16 residues. The CDR3 here is CASSPLAGLAGYEQYF. CDR3 DNA: TGTGCCAGCAGCCCCCTTGCCGGACTAGCGGGGTACGAGCAGTACTTC.

The chain employs TRBV6-5 and TRBJ2-2; TRBD1 aligns across 9 bases. The length of the CDR3 is 15 residues. The germline gives CDR1 MNHEY, CDR2 SVGAGI. With V trimmed by 8 bases and J by 4 bases, 8 bases remained unmatched. The CDR3 loop is CASGYRGHITGELFF. The CDR3, as DNA: TGTGCCAGCGGCTACAGGGGGCATATCACCGGGGAGCTGTTTTTT.

The V call is TRBV7-3, the J call TRBJ2-3; D call uncertain. Per the germline V gene, CDR1 is SGHTA and CDR2 is FQGTGA. The CDR3 extends over 14 amino acids. With 7 bases removed from V and 2 bases from J, the gap between germline ends came to 13 bases. CDR3 residues: CASTLEGLTDTQYF. The DNA of the CDR3 is TGTGCCAGCACCCTAGAAGGCCTCACAGATACGCAGTATTTT.

The genes are TRBV7-2 and TRBJ2-1; D is unresolved. Germline values: CDR1 SGHTA, CDR2 FQGNSA. The ends were cut back, 5 bases at V and 5 bases at J, with 13 bases in the middle. The CDR3 sequence is 14 residues long. The CDR3 nucleotides read TGTGCCAGCAGCAAAGGATGGCGAAACAATGAGCAGTTCTTC. It is translated as CASSKGWRNNEQFF. Looking up the rest from reference TRBV7-2 and TRBJ2-1 gives the full variable domain: GAGVSQSPSNKVTEKGKDVELRCDPISGHTALYWYRQSLGQGLEFLIYFQGNSAPDKSGLPSDRFSAERTGGSVSTLTIQRTQQEDSAVYLCASSKGWRNNEQFFGPGTRLTVL.

J is TRBJ1-2 and V is TRBV6-1; TRBD1 aligns across 9 bases. Germline V gives CDR1 MNHNS, CDR2 SASEGT. V dropped 2 bases and J dropped 9; count of bases not matched to a gene: 7. The CDR3 sequence is 14 residues long. The chain's CDR3 is CASSERWDRVSYTF. CDR3 coding DNA: TGTGCCAGCAGTGAAAGGTGGGACAGGGTGAGCTACACCTTC.

This clone was picked up one time. The J gene is TRBJ2-2, the V gene TRBV4-3; the D gene is possibly TRBD2 (5 bases). This CDR3 is built from 14 residues. Germline V CDR1 and CDR2: LGHNA, YSLEER. The V gene lost 0 bases and the J gene lost 4 bases, with 6 bases spanning the gap. The CDR3 reads CASSQDAGTGELFF. The CDR3 nucleotides read TGCGCCAGCAGCCAAGATGCGGGCACCGGGGAGCTGTTTTTT.

Worth noting for this clone: A much more abundant neighbour one base away suggests this may be a read error. Other DNA sequences in the sample encode the same CDR3. The chain recombines TRBV4-2 with TRBJ2-7; TRBD2 matches at 10 bases. The V gene's germline CDR1 is LGHNA and CDR2 YNFKEQ. Trimming at V came to 1 base and at J to 3 bases, leaving 6 bases not matched to a gene. CDR3 length equals 16 residues. The CDR3 region is CASSQVLRTSGYEQYF. The CDR3 DNA reads as TGTGCCAGCAGCCAAGTCTTGCGGACTAGCGGCTACGAGCAGTACTTC.